Here is one TCR beta chain with its context. Its antigen is unidentified. V was clipped by 5 bases and J by 7 bases, with 5 bases between them. From germline, CDR1 is MNHEY and CDR2 SMNVEV (reference sequence). This CDR3 contains 10 residues. TCRdb itself ran the 5' RACE reads through MiXCR, one entry per CDR3 protein. The top ten hold just over 40% of the sample, which has about 99,000 distinct CDR3 sequences, around 5.8% seen once. These data belong to a study of T cells after yellow fever vaccination. General study findings and limits: Abundant clonotypes from the bulk population could have been carried over as contaminants into FACS-sorted repertoires.

The rearrangement uses TRBV27 and TRBJ1-2, with unresolved D. The material sequenced was CD8+ T cells sorted from PBMCs, taken 10 days after the yellow fever booster vaccination. The TCR was taken from a man aged 18 to 35 who received the YFV17D yellow fever vaccine. The CDR3 region is CASSMGGYTF. The CDR3 DNA reads as TGTGCCAGCAGTATGGGTGGCTACACCTTC.